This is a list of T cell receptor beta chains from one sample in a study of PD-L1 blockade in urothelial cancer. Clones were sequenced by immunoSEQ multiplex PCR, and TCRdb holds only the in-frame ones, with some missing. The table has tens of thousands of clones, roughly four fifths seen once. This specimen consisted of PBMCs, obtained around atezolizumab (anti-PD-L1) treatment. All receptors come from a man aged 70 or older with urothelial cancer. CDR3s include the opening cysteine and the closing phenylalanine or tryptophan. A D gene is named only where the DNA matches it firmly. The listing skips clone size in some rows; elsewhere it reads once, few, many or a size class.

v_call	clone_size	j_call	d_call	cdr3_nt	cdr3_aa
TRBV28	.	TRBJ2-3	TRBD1	TGTGCCAGCAGAGGGACAGCAGGGGATACGCAGTATTTT	CASRGTAGDTQYF
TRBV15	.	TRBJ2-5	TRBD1	TGTGCCACCAGCAGGGACAGGGGGCCCCAAGAGACCCAGTACTTC	CATSRDRGPQETQYF
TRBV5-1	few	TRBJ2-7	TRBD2	TGCGCCAGCAGTACCGGGACTAGCGGGAGTTTATACGAGCAGTACTTC	CASSTGTSGSLYEQYF
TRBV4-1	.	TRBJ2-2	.	TGCGCCAGCAGCCAAGATGGCTCGGGCACCGGGGAGCTGTTTTTT	CASSQDGSGTGELFF
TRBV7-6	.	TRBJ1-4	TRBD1	TGTGCCAGCAGCTTGGGACAGGGAAGGGACGAAAAACTGTTTTTT	CASSLGQGRDEKLFF
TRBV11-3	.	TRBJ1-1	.	TGTGCCAGCAGCTTCTATGCGGGGGCTGAAGCTTTCTTT	CASSFYAGAEAFF
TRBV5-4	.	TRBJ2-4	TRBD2	TGTGCCAGCAGCTCGACTAGCGGGGGGGGGAACATTCAGTACTTC	CASSSTSGGGNIQYF
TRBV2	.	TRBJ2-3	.	TGTGCCAGCAGTTCGGCGGAGGCAGATACGCAGTATTTT	CASSSAEADTQYF
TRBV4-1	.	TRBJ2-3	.	TGCGCCAGCAGCCAAGGGGCGGGGGCCGGAGATACGCAGTATTTT	CASSQGAGAGDTQYF
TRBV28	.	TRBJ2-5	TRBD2	TGTGCCAGCAGTTTATGGGCGGGAGAGCAAGAGACCCAGTACTTC	CASSLWAGEQETQYF
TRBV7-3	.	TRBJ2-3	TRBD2	TGTGCCAGCAGTGCCTTAGCGGGAGGGGGGGATACGCAGTATTTT	CASSALAGGGDTQYF
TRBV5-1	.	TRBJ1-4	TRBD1	TGCGCCAGCAGCTTACAGGGGCTGGGAGAAAAACTGTTTTTT	CASSLQGLGEKLFF
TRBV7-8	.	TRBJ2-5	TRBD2	TGTGCCAGCAGCTTAAGCGGGACTAGCGGGAGAGAGACCCAGTACTTC	CASSLSGTSGRETQYF
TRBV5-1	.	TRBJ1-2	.	TGCGCCAGCAGCCTAACAGGGCTGGCTAACTATGGCTACACCTTC	CASSLTGLANYGYTF
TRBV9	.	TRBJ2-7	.	TGTGCCAGCAGCTCCGGCTACGAGCAGTACTTC	CASSSGYEQYF
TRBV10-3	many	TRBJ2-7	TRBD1	TGTGCCTCACGGGACAGGTCAGTTAATCCCTACGAGCAGTACTTC	CASRDRSVNPYEQYF
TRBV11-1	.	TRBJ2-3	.	TGTGCCAGCAGCTTTGGTGGGGGGGCTTGGACAGATACGCAGTATTTT	CASSFGGGAWTDTQYF
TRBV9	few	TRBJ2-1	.	TGTGCCAGCAGCGGGGCTTTATCGAGTTTAATGAATGAGCAGTTCTTC	CASSGALSSLMNEQFF
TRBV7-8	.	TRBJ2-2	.	TGTGCCAGCAGCTCCAGACAGCAGAACACCGGGGAGCTGTTTTTT	CASSSRQQNTGELFF
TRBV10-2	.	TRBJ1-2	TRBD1	TGCGCCAGCAGGCAGGCAGGGGGCGACTATGGCTACACCTTC	CASRQAGGDYGYTF
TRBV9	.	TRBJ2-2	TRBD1	TGTGCCAGCAGCGTAGACAGGGGGCTTGACGGGGAGCTGTTTTTT	CASSVDRGLDGELFF
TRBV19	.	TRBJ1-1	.	TGTGCCAGTAGTATTTCGGTGAACACTGAAGCTTTCTTT	CASSISVNTEAFF
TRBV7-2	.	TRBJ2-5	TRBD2	TGTGCCAGCAGCTTAGACGCGGGAGGGCTCGGGACCCAGTACTTC	CASSLDAGGLGTQYF
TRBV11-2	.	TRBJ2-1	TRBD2	TGTGCCAGCAGCTCCGGACTAGCGGGGGGGCGAGGTTGGAATGAGCAGTTCTTC	CASSSGLAGGRGWNEQFF
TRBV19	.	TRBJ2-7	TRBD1	TGTGCCAGTAGTACCTCCTCCGGAACAGGGGCCTACGAGCAGTACTTC	CASSTSSGTGAYEQYF
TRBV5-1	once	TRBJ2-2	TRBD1	TGCGCCAGCAGCTCCAATACAGGGGGCACCGGGGAGCTGTTTTTT	CASSSNTGGTGELFF
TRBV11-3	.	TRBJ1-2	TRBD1	TGTGCCAGCAGCCCAGGGGGGTCCTATGGCTACACCTTC	CASSPGGSYGYTF
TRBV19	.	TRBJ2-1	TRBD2	TGTGCCAGTAGTATAGGGCGAGGACTAGCGGACAATGAGCAGTTCTTC	CASSIGRGLADNEQFF
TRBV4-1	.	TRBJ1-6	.	TGCGCCAGCAGCCAAGATCTGCTGGGGCAGTGGTCACCCCTCCACTTT	CASSQDLLGQWSPLHF
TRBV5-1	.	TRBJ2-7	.	TGCGCCAGCAGCTCCGAACAGTCCTCCGTGCAGTACTTC	CASSSEQSSVQYF
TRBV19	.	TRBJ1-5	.	TGTGCCAGTCGGGATATCCTGAATCAGCCCCAGCATTTT	CASRDILNQPQHF
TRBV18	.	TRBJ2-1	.	TGTGCCAGCTCACCACTCAGGCAGGGGAGCAACTCCTACAATGAGCAGTTCTTC	CASSPLRQGSNSYNEQFF
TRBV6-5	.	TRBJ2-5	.	TGTGCCAGCAGTTACAGAGACAGGCGGCAGGGTGAGACCCAGTACTTC	CASSYRDRRQGETQYF
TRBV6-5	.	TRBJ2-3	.	TGTGCCAGCAGTTCGGGGTACACAGATACGCAGTATTTT	CASSSGYTDTQYF
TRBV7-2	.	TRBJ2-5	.	TGTGCCAGCAGCTTAGCGCGGGGAGAGACCCAGTACTTC	CASSLARGETQYF
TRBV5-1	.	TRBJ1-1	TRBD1	TGCGCCAGCATTGGAGAGGGGGCAGCTGAAGCTTTCTTT	CASIGEGAAEAFF
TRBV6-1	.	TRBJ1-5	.	TGTGCCAGCAGTGGACCTAGGGCAGGGGGCAATCAGCCCCAGCATTTT	CASSGPRAGGNQPQHF
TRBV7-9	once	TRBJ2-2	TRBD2	TGTGCCAGCAGCTTCCGGGCGGGAGGGGCAACCGGGGAGCTGTTTTTT	CASSFRAGGATGELFF
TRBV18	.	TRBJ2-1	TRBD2	TGTGCCAGCTCGAATCTCTTTAGCGGGGGGGTCGCCGGGGACAATGAGCAGTTCTTC	CASSNLFSGGVAGDNEQFF
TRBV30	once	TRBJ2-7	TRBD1	TGTGCCTGGGGCGCCGGGACAGGGGCCCGCTACGAGCAGTACTTC	CAWGAGTGARYEQYF
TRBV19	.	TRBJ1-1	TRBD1	TGTGCCAGTAGTACCTCAGGGGGCACTGAAGCTTTCTTT	CASSTSGGTEAFF
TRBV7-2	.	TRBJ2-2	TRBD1	TGTGCCAGCAGCCCGGGGACAGCCGCGAACACCGGGGAGCTGTTTTTT	CASSPGTAANTGELFF
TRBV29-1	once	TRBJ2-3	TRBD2	TGCAGCGTGTCGACTAGCGGGAGTGCAGATACGCAGTATTTT	CSVSTSGSADTQYF
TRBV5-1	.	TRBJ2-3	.	TGCGCCAGCAGCCCCCGACAGGTTTCTAGCACAGATACGCAGTATTTT	CASSPRQVSSTDTQYF
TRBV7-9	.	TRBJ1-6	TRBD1	TGTGCCAGCAGCCCGACAGGGGCCGCTAATTCACCCCTCCACTTT	CASSPTGAANSPLHF
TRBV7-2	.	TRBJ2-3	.	TGTGCCAGCAGCCTGGAGATCACAGATACGCAGTATTTT	CASSLEITDTQYF
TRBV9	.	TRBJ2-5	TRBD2	TGTGCCAGCAGCGCTTCTAGCGGGAGAGAGACCCAGTACTTC	CASSASSGRETQYF
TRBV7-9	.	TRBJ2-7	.	TGTGCCACGAAAGGGGAAGAGCAGTACTTC	CATKGEEQYF
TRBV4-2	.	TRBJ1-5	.	TGTGCCAGCAGCCAAGAGGGAGATAGCAATCAGCCCCAGCATTTT	CASSQEGDSNQPQHF
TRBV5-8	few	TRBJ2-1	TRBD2	TGTGCCAGCAGCTTGGCCACTAGCGCGGACTCCTACAATGAGCAGTTCTTC	CASSLATSADSYNEQFF
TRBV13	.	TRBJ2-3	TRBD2	TGTGCCAGCAGCGGACGGACTAGCGGGGGTGAGACAGATACGCAGTATTTT	CASSGRTSGGETDTQYF
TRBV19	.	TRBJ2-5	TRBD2	TGTGCCAGTAGTATAGATCAAGAGACTAGCGAGTCGCGGTACTTC	CASSIDQETSESRYF
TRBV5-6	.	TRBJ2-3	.	TGTGCCAGCAGCTTGGGGCGGCGGGGCGGTGTCAGTACGCAGTATTTT	CASSLGRRGGVSTQYF
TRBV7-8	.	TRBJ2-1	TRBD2	TGTGCCAGCAGCTTAGTTGCGGGGGTTAATGAGCAGTTCTTC	CASSLVAGVNEQFF
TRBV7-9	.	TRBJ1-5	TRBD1	TGTGCCAGCAGCTTAGGTCCAGGGGGGCAGCCCCAGCATTTT	CASSLGPGGQPQHF